This T cell receptor (beta chain) stems from a study of CD8+CD57+ T cells in acquired aplastic anemia. Background on the study: Across the sorted CD4+ and CD8+ cells, DNA amounts averaged roughly 3.5 ug.

This CDR3 contains 15 residues. From germline, CDR1 is LNHDA and CDR2 SQIVND (reference sequence). The V and J ends lost 4 bases and 2 bases respectively, with 12 bases between them. According to the study, genomic DNA was the template for TCR beta VDJ and CDR3 profiling. TCRdb re-called the reads through MiXCR, storing one row per CDR3 protein. This table has about 180,000 distinct CDR3 sequences, around 45% appearing once. The sequenced material came from sorted CD4+, CD8+, or CD8+CD57+ T cells (not recorded which) from PBMCs. The receptor was isolated from a human donor in good health. This chain uses TRBV19 with TRBJ1-5; TRBD1 might be the D (5 bases). The CDR3 DNA is TGTGCCAGTAGTACCCGGGACTTAGGCAATCAGCCCCAGCATTTT. It encodes CASSTRDLGNQPQHF.